This T cell receptor beta chain came from a study of cytomegalovirus exposure and HLA in healthy donors. Study as a whole: Among roughly 190 million T cells, an earlier analysis found 117 million unique TCR beta sequences.

Among the donors, all were healthy bone marrow donors. PCR primers comprised 60 Vbeta and 13 Jbeta primers. Repertoires were generated with immunoSEQ multiplex PCR, while TCRdb's copy carries only in-frame clones and drops some. The table has about 70,000 clones, around two thirds seen once. Study-level results: Within the data, a cluster of highly shared sequence variants was likely a sequencing artifact.

Trimming took 5 bases from V and 7 from J, leaving 20 bases between them. The germline V gene encodes CDR1 SEHNR and CDR2 FQNEAQ (reference sequence). The CDR3 spans 15 residues. Comments on this clone: Its antigen is as yet unknown.

The rearrangement joins TRBV7-9 to TRBJ1-1, with D perhaps matching TRBD1 (6 bases). This sequence originates from a human donor in good health. The sample comprised PBMCs. The DNA of the CDR3 is TGTGCCAGCAGCGCAGAAATGACAGGCTTTTTTGAAGCTTTCTTT. It is translated as CASSAEMTGFFEAFF.